This T cell receptor beta chain came from a study of T cells in Graves' hyperthyroidism and ophthalmopathy. Whole-study findings and limits: Blood also contained most expanded thyroid clonotypes above 0.001. Ophthalmopathy was identified by the model a median approximately 6.4 months ahead of onset.

This clonotype was counted at least ten times. Its antigen is unidentified. The CDR3 has 13 residues. V dropped 2 bases and J dropped 5 bases, with 10 bases sitting between them. Germline assignment: CDR1 SEHNR and CDR2 FQNEAQ (reference sequence). Researchers took RNA transcripts and amplified the TCR beta CDR3 regions from them. The HTBI set primed first-round TCR CDR3 RT-PCR. TCRdb used MiXCR to reprocess the multiplex PCR reads, holding one entry per CDR3 protein. The sample has hundreds of thousands of distinct CDR3 sequences; just under 45% are singletons. The chain combines TRBV7-9 with TRBJ2-7, with D maybe TRBD1 (6 bases). The source of this sequence is an adult man with Graves' disease, either hyperthyroidism or ophthalmopathy (not recorded which). Input material: peripheral blood or thyroid tissue (not recorded which). The CDR3 here is CASSLTGSDEQYF. CDR3 DNA sequence: TGTGCCAGCAGCTTAACAGGGTCGGACGAGCAGTACTTC.